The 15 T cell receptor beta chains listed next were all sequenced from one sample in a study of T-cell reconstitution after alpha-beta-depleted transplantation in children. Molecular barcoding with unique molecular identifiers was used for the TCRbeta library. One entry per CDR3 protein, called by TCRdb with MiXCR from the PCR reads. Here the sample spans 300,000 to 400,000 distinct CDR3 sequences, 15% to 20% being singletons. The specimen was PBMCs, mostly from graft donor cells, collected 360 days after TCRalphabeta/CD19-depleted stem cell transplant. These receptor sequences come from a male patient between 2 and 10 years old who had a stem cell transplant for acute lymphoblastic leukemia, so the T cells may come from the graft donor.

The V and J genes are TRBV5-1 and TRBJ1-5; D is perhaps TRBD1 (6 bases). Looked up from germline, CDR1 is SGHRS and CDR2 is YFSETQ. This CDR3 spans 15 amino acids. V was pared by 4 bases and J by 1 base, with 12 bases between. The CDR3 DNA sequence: TGCGCCAGCAGCCAGAAGGGGGGCAGCAATCAGCCCCAGCATTTT. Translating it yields CASSQKGGSNQPQHF.

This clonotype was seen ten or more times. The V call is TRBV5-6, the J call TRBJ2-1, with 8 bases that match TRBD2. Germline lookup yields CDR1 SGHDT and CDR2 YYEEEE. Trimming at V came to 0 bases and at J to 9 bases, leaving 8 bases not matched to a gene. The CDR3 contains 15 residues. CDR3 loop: CASSLASGSIGEQFF. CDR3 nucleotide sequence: TGTGCCAGCAGCTTGGCCAGCGGGAGCATCGGTGAGCAGTTCTTC.

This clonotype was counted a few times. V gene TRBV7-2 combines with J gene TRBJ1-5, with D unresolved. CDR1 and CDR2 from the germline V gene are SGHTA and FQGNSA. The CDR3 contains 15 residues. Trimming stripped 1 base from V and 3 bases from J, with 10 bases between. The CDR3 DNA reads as TGTGCCAGCAGCTTAGTGGCAGGCTCCAATCAGCCCCAGCATTTT. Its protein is CASSLVAGSNQPQHF. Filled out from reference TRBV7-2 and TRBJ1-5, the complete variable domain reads GAGVSQSPSNKVTEKGKDVELRCDPISGHTALYWYRQSLGQGLEFLIYFQGNSAPDKSGLPSDRFSAERTGGSVSTLTIQRTQQEDSAVYLCASSLVAGSNQPQHFGDGTRLSIL.

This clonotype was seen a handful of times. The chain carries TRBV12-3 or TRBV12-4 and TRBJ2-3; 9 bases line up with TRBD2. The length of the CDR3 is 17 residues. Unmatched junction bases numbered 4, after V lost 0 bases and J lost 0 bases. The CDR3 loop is CASSLAPSGTSTDTQYF. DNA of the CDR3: TGTGCCAGCAGTTTAGCGCCTAGCGGGACTAGCACAGATACGCAGTATTTT.

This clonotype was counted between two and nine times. The chain's CDR3 is CASSLVQVNTEAFF. The CDR3 DNA sequence: TGCGCCAGCAGCTTGGTACAGGTGAACACTGAAGCTTTCTTT. The chain employs TRBV5-1 and TRBJ1-1, with D possibly TRBD1 on 5 matching bases. Deletions cut 0 bases from V and 0 bases from J, with 6 bases between. Germline V CDR1 and CDR2: SGHRS, YFSETQ. This CDR3 is built from 14 residues. The whole variable domain, remainder taken from reference TRBV5-1 and TRBJ1-1, is KAGVTQTPRYLIKTRGQQVTLSCSPISGHRSVSWYQQTPGQGLQFLFEYFSETQRNKGNFPGRFSGRQFSNSRSEMNVSTLELGDSALYLCASSLVQVNTEAFFGQGTRLTVV.

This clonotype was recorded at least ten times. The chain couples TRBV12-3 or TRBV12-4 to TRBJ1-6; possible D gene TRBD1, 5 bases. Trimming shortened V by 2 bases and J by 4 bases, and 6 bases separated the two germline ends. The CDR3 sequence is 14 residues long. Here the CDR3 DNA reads TGTGCCAGCAGTTTACAGGGATATAATTCACCCCTCCACTTT. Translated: CASSLQGYNSPLHF.

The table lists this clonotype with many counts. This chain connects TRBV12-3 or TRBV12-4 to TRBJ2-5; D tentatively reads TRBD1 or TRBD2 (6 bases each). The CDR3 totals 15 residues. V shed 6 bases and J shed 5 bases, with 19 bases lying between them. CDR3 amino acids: CASSPLGGPVETQYF. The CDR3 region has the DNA TGTGCCAGCAGCCCGCTGGGGGGCCCTGTGGAGACCCAGTACTTC.

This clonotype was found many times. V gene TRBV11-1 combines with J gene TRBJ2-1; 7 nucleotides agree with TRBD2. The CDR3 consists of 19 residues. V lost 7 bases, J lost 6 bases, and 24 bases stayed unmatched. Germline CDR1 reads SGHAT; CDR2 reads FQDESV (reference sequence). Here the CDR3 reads CASNYLRSSGKSRGNEQFF. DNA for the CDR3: TGTGCCAGCAACTATCTCCGCTCTAGCGGCAAATCTCGCGGCAATGAGCAGTTCTTC.

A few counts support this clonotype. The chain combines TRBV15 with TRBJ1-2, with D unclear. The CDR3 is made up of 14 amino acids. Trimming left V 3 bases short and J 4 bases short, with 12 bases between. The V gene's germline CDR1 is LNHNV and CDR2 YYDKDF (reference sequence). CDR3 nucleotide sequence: TGTGCCACCAGCAGGGGTCCAGTTGGCTATGGCTACACCTTC. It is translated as CATSRGPVGYGYTF.

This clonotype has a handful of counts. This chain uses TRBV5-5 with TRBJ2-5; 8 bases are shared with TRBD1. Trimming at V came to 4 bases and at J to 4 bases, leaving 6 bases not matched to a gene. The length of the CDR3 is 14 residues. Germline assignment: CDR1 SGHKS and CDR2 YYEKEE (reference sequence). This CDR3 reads CASSQGQVGETQYF. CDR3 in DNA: TGTGCCAGCAGCCAGGGACAGGTCGGAGAGACCCAGTACTTC.

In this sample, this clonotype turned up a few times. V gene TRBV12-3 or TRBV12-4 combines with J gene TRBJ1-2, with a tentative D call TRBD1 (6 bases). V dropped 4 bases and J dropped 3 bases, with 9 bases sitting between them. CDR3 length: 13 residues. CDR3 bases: TGTGCCAGCAGTTCGGACAGCGACTATGGCTACACCTTC. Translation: CASSSDSDYGYTF.

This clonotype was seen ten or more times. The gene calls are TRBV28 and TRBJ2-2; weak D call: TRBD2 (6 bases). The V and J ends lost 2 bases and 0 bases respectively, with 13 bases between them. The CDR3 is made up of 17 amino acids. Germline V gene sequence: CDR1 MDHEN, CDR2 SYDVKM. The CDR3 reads CASSLIEAGPNTGELFF. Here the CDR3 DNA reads TGTGCCAGCAGTTTAATTGAGGCGGGACCGAACACCGGGGAGCTGTTTTTT. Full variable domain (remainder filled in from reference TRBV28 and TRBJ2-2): DVKVTQSSRYLVKRTGEKVFLECVQDMDHENMFWYRQDPGLGLRLIYFSYDVKMKEKGDIPEGYSVSREKKERFSLILESASTNQTSMYLCASSLIEAGPNTGELFFGEGSRLTVL.

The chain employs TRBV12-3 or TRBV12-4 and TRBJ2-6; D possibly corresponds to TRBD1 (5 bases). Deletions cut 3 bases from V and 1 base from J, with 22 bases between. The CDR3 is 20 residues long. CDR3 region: CASSFGLWAGLRSGANVLTF. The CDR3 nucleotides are TGTGCCAGCAGTTTTGGGCTTTGGGCAGGGTTGAGGTCTGGGGCCAACGTCCTGACTTTC.

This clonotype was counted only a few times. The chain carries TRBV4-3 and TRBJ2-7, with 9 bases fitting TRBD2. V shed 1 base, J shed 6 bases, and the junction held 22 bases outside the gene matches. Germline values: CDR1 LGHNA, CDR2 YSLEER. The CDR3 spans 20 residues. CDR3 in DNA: TGCGCCAGCAGCCAAGTACTGCGTAGGCTAGCGGGAAATTTTTTCGGCGAGCAGTACTTC. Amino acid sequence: CASSQVLRRLAGNFFGEQYF.

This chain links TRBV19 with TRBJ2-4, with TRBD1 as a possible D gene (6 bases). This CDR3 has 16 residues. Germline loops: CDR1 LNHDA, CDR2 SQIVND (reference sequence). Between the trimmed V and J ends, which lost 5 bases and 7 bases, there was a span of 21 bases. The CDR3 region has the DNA TGTGCCAGTAGTGCCCACAGGGCTCCCGAAAACAACATTCAGTACTTC. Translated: CASSAHRAPENNIQYF.